This T cell receptor (beta chain) came from a study of cytomegalovirus exposure and HLA in healthy donors. The donors (healthy individuals) were bone marrow donors. Germline CDR1 SGHRS, CDR2 YFSETQ. CDR3 length: 15 residues. V lost 4 bases and J 0 bases, leaving 10 bases between the germline ends. 60 Vbeta and 13 Jbeta primers were used in PCR. Here immunoSEQ multiplex PCR was the method, and the copy in TCRdb shows in-frame clones only, minus some. The repertoire has about 150,000 clones, about 75% of them found once; the top ten carry approximately 10%. The sequence was collected from a man younger than 35 in good health and CMV-seropositive. Source material: PBMCs. The chain employs TRBV5-1 and TRBJ1-4; weak D call: TRBD1 (5 bases). The CDR3 loop reads CASSDRAPTNEKLFF. DNA of the CDR3: TGCGCCAGCAGCGACAGAGCACCAACTAATGAAAAACTGTTTTTT.